Sequencing of this T cell receptor (beta chain) was carried out in a study of blood T cell repertoires in COVID-19. The CDR3 spans 14 residues. Germline-derived CDR1 and CDR2 are ENHRY and SYGVKD. V was shortened by 6 bases and J by 8 bases, with 19 bases between the two germline ends. Authors' methods: Amplification with reference gene primers provided the estimates of nucleated cell counts. Sequencing used immunoSEQ multiplex PCR; TCRdb keeps in-frame clones, though not all of them. The V and J calls and the clone size are those of that table, but D and trimming were determined from the DNA. The table lists 65,000 to 100,000 clones, less than 85% of them singletons.

This chain joins TRBV10-3 and TRBJ1-2; TRBD1 might be the D (5 bases). The sequencing sample was made of peripheral blood. This TCR came from a human donor in a cohort sampled during active COVID-19. The CDR3 region is CAIRSTDSAGGYTF. DNA for the CDR3: TGTGCCATCAGATCGACCGACAGCGCCGGCGGCTACACCTTC.